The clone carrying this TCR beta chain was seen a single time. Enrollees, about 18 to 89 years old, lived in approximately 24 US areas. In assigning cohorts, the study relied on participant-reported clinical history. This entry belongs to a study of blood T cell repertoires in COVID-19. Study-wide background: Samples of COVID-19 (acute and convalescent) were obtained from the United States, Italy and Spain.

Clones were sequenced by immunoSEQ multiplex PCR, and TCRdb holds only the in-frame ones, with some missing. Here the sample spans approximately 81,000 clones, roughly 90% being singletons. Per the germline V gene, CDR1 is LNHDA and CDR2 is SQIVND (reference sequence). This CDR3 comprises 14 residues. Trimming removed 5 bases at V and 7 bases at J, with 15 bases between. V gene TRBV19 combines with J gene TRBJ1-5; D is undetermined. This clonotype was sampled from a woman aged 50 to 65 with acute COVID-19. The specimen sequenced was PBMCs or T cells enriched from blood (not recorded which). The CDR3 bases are TGTGCCAGTAGTTTTAAGAACGGGAACCAGCCCCAGCATTTT. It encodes CASSFKNGNQPQHF.